This TCR beta chain was profiled in a study of Ad26.COV2.S vaccination and SARS-CoV-2 variants (TCRdb year 2021). Some background on the complete study: Donors in the vaccine arm were drawn from COV1001, a phase I-IIa trial of Ad26.COV2.S in healthy adults that was multicentre, randomized, double-blind and placebo-controlled. Dosing of Ad26.COV2.S was intramuscular, at either 5x10^10 or 1x10^11 viral particles, delivered as one shot or as two shots spaced 56 days apart. The specificity and breadth of SARS-CoV-2-reactive T cell receptors after Ad26.COV2.S vaccination were assessed by TCRbeta repertoire sequencing. The TCR-sequenced set comprised approximately 32 samples: roughly 19 Ad26.COV2.S vaccine recipients, 5 placebo recipients and 8 SARS-CoV-2 convalescent individuals. Trial participants were randomized into five groups of five, in which low-dose or high-dose Ad26.COV2.S was given once or twice, or placebo was given on both occasions. Blinding of investigators to trial group allocation was maintained during experiments and outcome assessment. The research as a whole found: After vaccination, substantial breadth of spike-specific CD8+ and CD4+ T cell responses was reported. Vaccine and placebo recipients had similar non-spike TCR breadth, a finding consistent with the vaccine containing only spike. Ad26.COV2.S recipients had higher spike-specific TCR breadth than placebo recipients (P = 0.0014). It was noted by the authors that total T cell responses may have been underestimated by the TCR breadth and depth analyses. The study lacked the statistical power to compare responses across vaccine doses or regimens.

The CDR3 sequence holds 13 residues, the cysteine and valine included. Only the CDR3 portion is preserved as DNA: 39 bases, with reading frame beginning at the first base. The germline V gene encodes CDR1 PRHDT and CDR2 FYEKMQ (reference sequence). Deletion took 5 bases off V and 3 bases off J, with a span of 11 bases between the germline ends. Read against the paper, the sample's treatment or condition label means: over 15 received Ad26.COV2.S at low or high dose, single or two shots; several received placebo; per-sample allocation not given. Repertoires of vaccine and placebo recipients were sequenced from samples taken on day 63 after the first injection. In Cohort 1b, around 23 adults aged 18-55 years were enrolled at a single site in Boston, USA, between 29 July and 7 August 2020. As a vaccine, Ad26.COV2.S was a replication-incompetent adenovirus type 26 vector that expressed a prefusion-stabilized SARS-CoV-2 spike protein derived from the original Wuhan strain.

In the case of this clone: Its antigen target is currently unknown. The record has no base qualities; no much larger clone is one base away.

The immunoSEQ Assay was used to sequence TCRbeta CDR3 regions. After extraction, genomic DNA underwent amplification by bias-controlled multiplex PCR, followed by high-throughput sequencing. Per the authors' processing: To quantify the absolute abundance of every unique TCRbeta CDR3 region, sequences were collapsed and filtered. Usable DNA was measured by amplifying reference genes present in all nucleated cells, and TCRbeta template counts were normalized to that usable DNA to estimate T cell fraction. Repertoire TCRs were annotated as SARS-CoV-2-specific when V gene, CDR3 amino acid sequence and J gene were exactly matched to a known reactive TCR set. The reference SARS-CoV-2 TCR set was obtained from MIRA and was filtered for enrichment in COVID-19-positive ImmuneCODE repertoires, whereby public or cross-reactive TCRs were removed. Using the MIRA antigens, annotated TCRs were further analysed by specific ORF or by position within an ORF. Depth was the summed frequency of annotated unique rearrangements, while breadth was defined as annotated unique rearrangements over total unique productive rearrangements. Group comparisons of TCR breadth used two-sided Wilcoxon rank-sum tests. What TCRdb holds here is the immuneACCESS table cut down to in-frame rearrangements. Part of the clones is not present; checked against another copy, under half of the missing clones reflect an unresolved V gene, and the others are unexplained. The V and J calls and clone size are taken from that table; D and trimming were inferred from the DNA. The sample table contains 350,000 to 500,000 clones; only one count was recorded for about 88% of them. The top ten constitute about 2.7% of the sample.

Sequencing used peripheral blood, obtained in a trial of Ad26.COV2.S vaccine versus placebo. The chain uses TRBV13 and TRBJ2-7; a weak D assignment points to TRBD2 (6 bases agree). The TCR sequence derives from a person between 18 and 60 years old who received the Ad26.COV2.S COVID-19 vaccine or a placebo. In nucleotides, the sequence is TGTGCCAGCAGCCCTGGAGGGAGCTACGAGCAGTACGTC. It specifies CASSPGGSYEQYV.